This T cell receptor (beta chain) was obtained from a study of blood T cell repertoires in COVID-19. About the research overall: Spain, Italy and the United States supplied samples that represented acute and convalescent COVID-19. The cDNA or gDNA used as material had been derived from T cells, B-cell-depleted T cells, or PBMCs.

This CDR3 is built from 15 residues. V was pared by 11 bases and J by 0 bases, with 17 bases between. CDR1 and CDR2 from the germline V gene are MRHNA and SNTAGT. As handled by the study authors: Nucleated cell counts were estimated from reference gene primer amplification. Repertoires were generated with immunoSEQ multiplex PCR, while TCRdb's copy carries only in-frame clones and drops some. V and J calls plus clone size are reproduced from that table; the DNA served to infer D and trimming. Of about 400,000 clones listed, 85% to 90% are singletons. This TCR was recovered from a human donor in a cohort sampled during active COVID-19. The specimen was peripheral blood. The chain employs TRBV6-4 and TRBJ1-5; possible D gene TRBD1, 5 bases. CDR3 DNA: TGTGCCGCTCGGACACCTCAATATAGCAATCAGCCCCAGCATTTT. Amino acids: CAARTPQYSNQPQHF.